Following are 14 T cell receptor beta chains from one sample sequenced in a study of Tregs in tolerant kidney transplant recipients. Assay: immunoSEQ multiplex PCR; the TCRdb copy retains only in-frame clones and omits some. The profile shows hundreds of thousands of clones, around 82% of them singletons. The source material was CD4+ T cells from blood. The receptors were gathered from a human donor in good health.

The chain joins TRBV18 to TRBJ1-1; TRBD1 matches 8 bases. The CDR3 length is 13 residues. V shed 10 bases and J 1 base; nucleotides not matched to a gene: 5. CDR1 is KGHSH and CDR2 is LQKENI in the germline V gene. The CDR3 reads CATSQGENTEAFF. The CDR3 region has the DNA TGTGCCACATCACAGGGGGAGAACACTGAAGCTTTCTTT.

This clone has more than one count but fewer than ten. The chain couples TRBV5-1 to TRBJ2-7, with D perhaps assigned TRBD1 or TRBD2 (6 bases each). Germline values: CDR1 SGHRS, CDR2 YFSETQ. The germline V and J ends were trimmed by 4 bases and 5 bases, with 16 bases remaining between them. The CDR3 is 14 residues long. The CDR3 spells CASSALQGGDEQYF. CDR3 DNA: TGCGCCAGCAGCGCCTTACAGGGAGGCGACGAGCAGTACTTC.

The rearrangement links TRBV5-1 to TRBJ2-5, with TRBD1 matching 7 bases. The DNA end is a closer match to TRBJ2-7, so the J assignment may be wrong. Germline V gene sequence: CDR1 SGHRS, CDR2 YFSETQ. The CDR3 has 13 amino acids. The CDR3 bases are TGCGCCAGCAGCTCATACAGGGGATCCGAGCAGTACTTC. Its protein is CASSSYRGSEQYF.

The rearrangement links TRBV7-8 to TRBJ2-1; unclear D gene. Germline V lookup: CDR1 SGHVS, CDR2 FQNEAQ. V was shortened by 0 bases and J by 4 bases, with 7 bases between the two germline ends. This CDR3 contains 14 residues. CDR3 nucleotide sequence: TGTGCCAGCAGCTTAGCGCTACTATACAATGAGCAGTTCTTC. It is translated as CASSLALLYNEQFF.

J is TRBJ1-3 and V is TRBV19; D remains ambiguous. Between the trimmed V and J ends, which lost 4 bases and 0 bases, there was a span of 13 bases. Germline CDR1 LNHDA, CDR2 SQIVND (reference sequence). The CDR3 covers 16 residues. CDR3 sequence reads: CASSTVQPFSGNTIYF. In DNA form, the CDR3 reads TGTGCCAGTAGTACAGTACAGCCTTTCTCTGGAAACACCATATATTTT.

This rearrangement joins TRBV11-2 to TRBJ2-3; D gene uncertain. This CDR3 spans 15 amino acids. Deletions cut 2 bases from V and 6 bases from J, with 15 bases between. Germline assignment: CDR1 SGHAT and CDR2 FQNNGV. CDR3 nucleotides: TGTGCCAGCAGCTTAACCCGTTCAGCGTTGGATACGCAGTATTTT. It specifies CASSLTRSALDTQYF.

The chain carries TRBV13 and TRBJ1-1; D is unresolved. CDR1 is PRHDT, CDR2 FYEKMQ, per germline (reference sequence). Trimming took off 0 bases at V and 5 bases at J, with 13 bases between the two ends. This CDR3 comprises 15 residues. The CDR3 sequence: CASSLGGRRETEAFF. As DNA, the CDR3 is TGTGCCAGCAGCTTAGGGGGCCGACGGGAGACTGAAGCTTTCTTT.

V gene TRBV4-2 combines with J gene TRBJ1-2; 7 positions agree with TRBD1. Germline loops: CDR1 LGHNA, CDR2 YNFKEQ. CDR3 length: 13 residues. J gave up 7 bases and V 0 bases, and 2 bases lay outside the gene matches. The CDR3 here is CASSQDRGVGYTF. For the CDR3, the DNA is TGTGCCAGCAGCCAAGACAGGGGGGTTGGCTACACCTTC.

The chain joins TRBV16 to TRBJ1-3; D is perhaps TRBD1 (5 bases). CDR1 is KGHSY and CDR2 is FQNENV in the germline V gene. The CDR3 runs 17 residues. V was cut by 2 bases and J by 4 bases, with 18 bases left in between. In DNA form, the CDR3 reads TGTGCCAGCAGCCAAACCTCCAGGGCCACTGGGGGAAACACCATATATTTT. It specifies CASSQTSRATGGNTIYF.

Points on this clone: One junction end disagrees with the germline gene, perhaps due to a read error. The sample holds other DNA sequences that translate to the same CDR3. CDR3 in amino acids: CASSRDQGEKLFF. Here the CDR3 DNA reads TGTGCTAGCAGTAGGGACCAGGGCGAAAAACTGTTTTTT. The chain couples TRBV6-5 to TRBJ1-4; tentatively, D is TRBD1 (5 bases). Germline assignment: CDR1 MNHEY and CDR2 SVGAGI. CDR3 length: 13 amino acids.

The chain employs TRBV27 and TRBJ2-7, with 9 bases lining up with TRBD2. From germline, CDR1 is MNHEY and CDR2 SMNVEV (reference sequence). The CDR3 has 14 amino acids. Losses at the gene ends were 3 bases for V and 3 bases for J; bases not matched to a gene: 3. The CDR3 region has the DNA TGTGCCAGCAGTTTGCTAGCGGGATTCTACGAGCAGTACTTC. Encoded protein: CASSLLAGFYEQYF.

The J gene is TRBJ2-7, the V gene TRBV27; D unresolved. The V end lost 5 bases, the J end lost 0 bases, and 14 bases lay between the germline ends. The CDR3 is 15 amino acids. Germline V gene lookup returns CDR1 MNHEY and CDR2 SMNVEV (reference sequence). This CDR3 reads CASSPRTVFSYEQYF. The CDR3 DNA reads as TGTGCCAGCAGTCCACGGACCGTCTTCTCCTACGAGCAGTACTTC.

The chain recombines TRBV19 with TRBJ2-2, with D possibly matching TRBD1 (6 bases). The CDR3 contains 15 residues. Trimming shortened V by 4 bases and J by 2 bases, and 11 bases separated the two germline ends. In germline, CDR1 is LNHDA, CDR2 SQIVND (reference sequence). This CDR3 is CASSKVGANTGELFF. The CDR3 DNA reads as TGTGCCAGTAGTAAGGTGGGGGCCAACACCGGGGAGCTGTTTTTT.

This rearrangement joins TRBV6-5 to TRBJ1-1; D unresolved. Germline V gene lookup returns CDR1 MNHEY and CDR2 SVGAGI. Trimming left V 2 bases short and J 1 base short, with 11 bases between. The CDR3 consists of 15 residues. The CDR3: CASSYTPNRNTEAFF. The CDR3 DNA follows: TGTGCCAGCAGTTACACTCCGAACAGGAACACTGAAGCTTTCTTT.